This is a list of T cell receptor beta chains from one sample in a study of human T cells and chemical hapten exposure. TCRdb re-called the RACE reads with MiXCR, one entry per CDR3 protein. Here the sample spans around 67,000 distinct CDR3 sequences, approximately 9% being singletons. This specimen was whole blood, taken in connection with sensitization to the hapten diphenylcyclopropenone (DPC). These receptors were obtained from a woman in her forties or fifties with alopecia areata. Some clones in this sample may be carry-over from other donors' samples. The CDR3 runs from the conserved cysteine through the conserved F or W. The D gene is left open where the match is weak. Clone size is stated in some rows and not others, as once, few, many or a class when expanded.

clone_size,v_call,d_call,j_call,cdr3_aa,cdr3_nt
few,TRBV11-2,-,TRBJ2-6,CASSSRGSGANVLTF,TGTGCCAGCAGTTCACGCGGCTCTGGGGCCAACGTCCTGACTTTC
few,TRBV3-1,-,TRBJ2-7,CASSQRVAGYEQYF,TGTGCCAGCAGCCAACGGGTAGCTGGGTACGAGCAGTACTTC
few,TRBV7-2,-,TRBJ2-7,CASSVRDNPLYEQYF,TGTGCCAGCAGCGTCCGGGACAATCCTCTCTACGAGCAGTACTTC
-,TRBV11-3,-,TRBJ1-5,CASSLEGRFNQPQHF,TGTGCCAGCAGCTTAGAGGGCAGGTTCAATCAGCCCCAGCATTTT
-,TRBV6-2/TRBV6-3,-,TRBJ1-6,CASSPLYRDLIPDSPLHF,TGTGCCAGCAGTCCTCTTTACCGGGACCTCATTCCCGATTCACCCCTCCACTTT
-,TRBV6-5,-,TRBJ1-5,CASRAGNQPQHF,TGTGCCAGCAGGGCAGGAAATCAGCCCCAGCATTTT
many,TRBV20-1,-,TRBJ1-5,CSARAQGDQPQHF,TGCAGTGCTAGAGCCCAGGGAGATCAGCCCCAGCATTTT
few,TRBV7-2,TRBD2,TRBJ2-5,CASSSGKTSGSPATQYF,TGTGCCAGCAGCTCCGGAAAGACTAGCGGGAGCCCAGCGACCCAGTACTTC
few,TRBV6-2/TRBV6-3,-,TRBJ2-7,CASSLGGLSYEQYF,TGTGCCAGCTCCCTCGGGGGCCTCTCCTACGAGCAGTACTTC
few,TRBV28,-,TRBJ2-1,CASSLAGSAEQFF,TGTGCCAGCAGTCTCGCAGGGTCAGCTGAGCAGTTCTTC
-,TRBV27,TRBD1,TRBJ2-7,CASSLGDRFDEQYF,TGTGCCAGCAGTTTAGGGGACAGGTTCGACGAGCAGTACTTC
many,TRBV7-9,-,TRBJ1-4,CASSSGTTTNEKLFF,TGTGCCAGCAGCTCCGGGACAACAACTAATGAAAAACTGTTTTTT
many,TRBV9,-,TRBJ2-3,CASSEEAGMRTDTQYF,TGTGCCAGCAGCGAGGAGGCAGGGATGAGGACAGATACGCAGTATTTT
few,TRBV28,-,TRBJ2-7,CASGGERGLNEQYF,TGTGCCAGCGGAGGAGAGAGAGGGCTGAACGAGCAGTACTTC
few,TRBV5-1,TRBD2,TRBJ2-7,CASSFSGGAGYEQYF,TGCGCCAGCAGCTTCAGCGGGGGGGCCGGCTACGAGCAGTACTTC
many,TRBV2,TRBD1,TRBJ1-2,CASRNDRGDYGYTF,TGTGCCAGCAGGAATGACAGGGGCGACTATGGCTACACCTTC
many,TRBV7-9,TRBD1,TRBJ1-5,CASSPHRGVGYSNQPQHF,TGTGCCAGCAGCCCCCACAGGGGGGTGGGGTATAGCAATCAGCCCCAGCATTTT
-,TRBV27,-,TRBJ1-5,CASSSLTEINQPQHF,TGTGCCAGCAGTTCCCTTACAGAGATAAATCAGCCCCAGCATTTT
few,TRBV6-5,-,TRBJ2-7,CASSYDEGIYEQYF,TGTGCCAGCAGTTATGACGAAGGTATCTACGAGCAGTACTTC
-,TRBV28,TRBD1,TRBJ2-7,CASSPQQGASEQYF,TGTGCCAGCAGTCCCCAGCAGGGGGCTAGCGAGCAGTACTTC
many,TRBV28,-,TRBJ1-4,CASSSLRNEKLFF,TGTGCCAGCAGTTCCCTGAGGAATGAAAAACTGTTTTTT
many,TRBV12-2,-,TRBJ1-3,CASRFADKGNTIYF,TGTGCAAGTCGCTTTGCGGACAAGGGAAACACCATATATTTT
many,TRBV20-1,TRBD2,TRBJ2-2,CSAWTSGSTGELFF,TGCAGTGCTTGGACTAGCGGGAGCACCGGGGAGCTGTTTTTT
few,TRBV7-2,TRBD2,TRBJ2-5,CASSFRLAGYETQYF,TGTGCCAGCAGCTTCCGACTAGCGGGATATGAGACCCAGTACTTC
few,TRBV5-4,-,TRBJ1-2,CASSWPEAAGGYTF,TGTGCCAGCAGCTGGCCGGAGGCAGCGGGCGGCTACACCTTC
few,TRBV20-1,-,TRBJ2-3,CSAKEARGIADTQYF,TGCAGTGCTAAAGAGGCCAGGGGAATCGCAGATACGCAGTATTTT
-,TRBV3-1,-,TRBJ2-4,CASSQGSPRNIQYF,TGTGCCAGCAGCCAGGGCAGTCCGAGGAACATTCAGTACTTC
many,TRBV29-1,TRBD1,TRBJ1-2,CSVEDRRGTEIYGYTF,TGCAGCGTTGAAGATCGGCGGGGGACAGAAATATATGGCTACACCTTC
-,TRBV28,-,TRBJ1-5,CASYGGGNQPQHF,TGTGCCAGCTACGGGGGAGGCAATCAGCCCCAGCATTTT
-,TRBV30,-,TRBJ1-1,CAWTGHQNTEAFF,TGTGCCTGGACGGGACATCAGAACACTGAAGCTTTCTTT
many,TRBV11-2,-,TRBJ1-1,CASSLGQVNTEAFF,TGTGCCAGCAGCTTAGGGCAGGTCAACACTGAAGCTTTCTTT
many,TRBV5-1,-,TRBJ1-1,CASSLVAGDYEAFF,TGCGCCAGCAGCTTGGTGGCAGGTGACTATGAAGCTTTCTTT
few,TRBV20-1,-,TRBJ2-7,CSARDKARGYEQYF,TGCAGTGCTAGAGATAAGGCCAGGGGTTACGAGCAGTACTTC